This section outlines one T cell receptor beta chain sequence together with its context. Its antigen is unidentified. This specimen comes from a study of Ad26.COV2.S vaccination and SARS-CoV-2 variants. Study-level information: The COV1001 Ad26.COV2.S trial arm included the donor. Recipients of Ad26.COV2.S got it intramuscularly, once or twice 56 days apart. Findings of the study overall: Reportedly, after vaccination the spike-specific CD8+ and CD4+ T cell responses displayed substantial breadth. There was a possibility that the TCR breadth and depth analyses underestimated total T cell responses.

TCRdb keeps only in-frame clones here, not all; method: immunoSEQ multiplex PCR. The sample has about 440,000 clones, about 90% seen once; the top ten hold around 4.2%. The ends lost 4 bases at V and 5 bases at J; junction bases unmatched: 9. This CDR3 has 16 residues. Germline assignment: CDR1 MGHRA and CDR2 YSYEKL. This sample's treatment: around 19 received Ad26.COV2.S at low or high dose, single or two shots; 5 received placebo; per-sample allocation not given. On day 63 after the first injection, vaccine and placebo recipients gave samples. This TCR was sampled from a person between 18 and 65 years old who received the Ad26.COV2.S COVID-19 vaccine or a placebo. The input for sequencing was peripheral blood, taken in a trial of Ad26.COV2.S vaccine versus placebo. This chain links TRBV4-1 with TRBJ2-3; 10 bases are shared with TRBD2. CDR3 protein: CASSPPPAGGVDTQYF. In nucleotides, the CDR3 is TGCGCCAGCAGCCCTCCCCCAGCGGGAGGGGTAGATACGCAGTATTTT.